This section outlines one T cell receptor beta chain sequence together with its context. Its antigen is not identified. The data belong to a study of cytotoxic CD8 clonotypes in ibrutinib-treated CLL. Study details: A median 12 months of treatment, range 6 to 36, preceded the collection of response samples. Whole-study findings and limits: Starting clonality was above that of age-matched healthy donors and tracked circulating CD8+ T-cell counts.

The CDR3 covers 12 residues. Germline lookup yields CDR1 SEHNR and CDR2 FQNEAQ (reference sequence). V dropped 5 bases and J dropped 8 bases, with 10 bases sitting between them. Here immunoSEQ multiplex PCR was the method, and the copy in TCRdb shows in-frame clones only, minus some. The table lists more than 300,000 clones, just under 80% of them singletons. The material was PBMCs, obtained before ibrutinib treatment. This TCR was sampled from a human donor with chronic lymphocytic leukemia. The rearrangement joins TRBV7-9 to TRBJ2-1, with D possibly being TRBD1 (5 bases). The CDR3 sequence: CASSRGLDEQFF. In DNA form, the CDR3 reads TGTGCCAGCAGCAGGGGTCTGGATGAGCAGTTCTTC.